Listed here are 4 T cell receptor beta chains from one sample, sequenced in a study of blood T cells in healthy people across ages (dated by TCRdb to about 2015). Receptor libraries were prepared by 5' RACE. The reads were generated on an Illumina HiSeq 2500. The second PCR ran for about 7 to 11 cycles and used a J-beta primer mix along with a sample-barcoded 5' primer. TCRdb itself trimmed the public reads at Q25 with fastp, ran MiXCR and retained productive beta chains. When rows share a CDR3 protein, they turn into one entry using the most common DNA and genes. Here the sample has around 500,000 distinct CDR3 sequences; more than 45% occur a single time. The ten biggest clones cover 20% to 25% of the sample. Sequenced input: blood. The receptors shown here come from a man at least 80 years old in good health.

In this sample, this clonotype turned up a few times. The chain couples TRBV6-6 to TRBJ2-1, with D perhaps TRBD1 or TRBD2 (5 bases each). The length of the CDR3 is 12 residues. The V gene lost 6 bases and the J gene lost 7 bases, with 10 bases spanning the gap. CDR1 and CDR2 from the germline V gene are MNHNY and SVGAGI (reference sequence). CDR3 protein: CASSRDVNEQFF. The CDR3 DNA follows: TGTGCCAGCAGCAGGGACGTGAATGAGCAGTTCTTC.

V and J are TRBV29-1 and TRBJ2-7; 11 positions agree with TRBD2. The CDR3 totals 14 residues. The junction had 7 bases not matched to a gene; V was cut back by 5 bases and J by 4 bases. Germline V lookup: CDR1 SQVTM, CDR2 ANQGSEA. CDR3 amino acids: CSVYTSGSSYEQYF. For the CDR3, the DNA is TGCAGCGTTTACACTAGCGGGAGTAGTTACGAGCAGTACTTC.

The chain combines TRBV9 with TRBJ1-2; TRBD1 agrees at 7 bases. V lost 2 bases to trimming and J lost 2 bases; unmatched junction nucleotides: 3. This CDR3 is built from 14 residues. Germline CDR1 reads SGDLS; CDR2 reads YYNGEE. CDR3 loop: CASSVGDSNYGYTF. The CDR3 region has the DNA TGTGCCAGCAGCGTCGGGGACAGCAACTATGGCTACACCTTC.

The chain employs TRBV7-9 and TRBJ2-2; TRBD2 matches at 14 bases. V gave up 2 bases and J gave up 5 bases; unmatched junction bases: 4. Germline CDR1 reads SEHNR; CDR2 reads FQNEAQ (reference sequence). The CDR3 is 17 residues long. The CDR3 protein is CASSLRTSGGRTGELFF. CDR3 nucleotide sequence: TGTGCCAGCAGCTTACGGACTAGCGGGGGGAGGACCGGGGAGCTGTTTTTT. The full variable domain, rest sourced from reference TRBV7-9 and TRBJ2-2, is DTGVSQNPRHKITKRGQNVTFRCDPISEHNRLYWYRQTLGQGPEFLTYFQNEAQLEKSRLLSDRFSAERPKGSFSTLEIQRTEQGDSAMYLCASSLRTSGGRTGELFFGEGSRLTVL.